This TCR beta chain was found in a study of cytomegalovirus exposure and HLA in healthy donors. Study-level findings and limits: Later on, an analysis tied about 17,000 TCR beta sequences to HLA alleles at 0.05 false discovery rate.

As concerns this clone: Antigen unknown.

This PCR relied on a set of 60 Vbeta primers and 13 Jbeta primers. Libraries were prepared by immunoSEQ multiplex PCR; TCRdb keeps only in-frame clonotypes and omits some of them. The sample lists 170,000 or so clones; nearly 80% were seen once. This CDR3 is built from 14 residues. CDR1 and CDR2 from the germline V gene are MNHNY and SVGAGI (reference sequence). Trimming shortened V by 7 bases and J by 0 bases, and 10 bases separated the two germline ends. Sampled while nominally healthy, donors likely had unrecorded immune exposures. The chain couples TRBV6-6 to TRBJ1-5, with D hard to call. Sequenced input: PBMCs. The receptor was isolated from a woman aged 35 to 49 in good health and CMV-seronegative. CDR3 nucleotides: TGTGCCAGCACATTGAGTTATAGCAATCAGCCCCAGCATTTT. Translated, it gives CASTLSYSNQPQHF.